Listed below are T cell receptor beta chains from one sample, sequenced in a study of blood T cell repertoires in COVID-19. The assay was immunoSEQ multiplex PCR, and TCRdb's table has in-frame clones only and misses some. Here the sample spans tens of thousands of clones, approximately 92% being singletons. The sequencing input was peripheral blood. The receptors were sampled from a woman aged 50 to 65 with active COVID-19. The CDR3 runs from the conserved cysteine through the conserved F or W. D genes are given only for firm matches. Rows may omit the clone size; those that give it use once, few, many or a size class.

D	size	V	CDR3
-	once	TRBV23-1	CASRPNFDQPQHF
-	-	TRBV28	CASSLMGAGPESSYNEQFF
-	few	TRBV3-1/TRBV3-2	CASSQVGDNYGYTF
TRBD2	-	TRBV7-8	CASSSGVALAGALYNEQFF
-	-	TRBV19	CASRLRSGVWNTEAFF
-	-	TRBV19	CASSIIDRTVRRYGYTF
TRBD2	-	TRBV2	CASSGLAGGPNEQFF
-	-	TRBV30	CAWSTAGGTQYF
-	-	TRBV19	CASSTPDRPVVTGELFF
-	-	TRBV5-1	CASSPSSTDTQYF
-	-	TRBV6-4	CASSDSSLDNEQFF
-	-	TRBV24-1	CATSGGPGRTNLNEQFF
TRBD2	-	TRBV7-2	CASSLAGTKSTDTQYF
TRBD1	-	TRBV11-2	CASSLSGQGSYEQYF
TRBD2	-	TRBV18	CASSPNTPTSVYNEQFF
TRBD2	few	TRBV18	CASSPRMGLAGEGEQFF
TRBD2	once	TRBV6-5	CASEVGGRLGEQFF
-	-	TRBV2	CASSVQTGTDTQYF
TRBD1	-	TRBV9	CASSYRDRVSYNEQFF
TRBD2	few	TRBV3-1/TRBV3-2	CASSHGAWGREVTDTQYF
-	-	TRBV21-1	CASSTRQGWTSGPYYNEQFF
TRBD2	-	TRBV27	CASSLVVGLAGVQETQYF
-	-	TRBV5-1	CASSLGLASDTQYF
TRBD2	-	TRBV27	CASSLEAGAVDTQYF
-	-	TRBV7-9	CASSLALSPYEDYTF
TRBD1	once	TRBV18	CASSQTGYNEKLFF
-	few	TRBV5-1	CASSLQAGSTDTQYF
-	-	TRBV7-9	CASSLTSSTGELFF
TRBD2	once	TRBV13	CASSLVGLASQETQYF
-	-	TRBV18	CASSPALSYNSPLHF
TRBD2	-	TRBV7-9	CASSFLAGEDIQYF
-	-	TRBV14	CASSQRGRNGYTF
-	once	TRBV3-1/TRBV3-2	CASSRDSVLDTQYF
TRBD1	-	TRBV30	CAWRGQGAGRVGKLFF
-	-	TRBV2	CASSPTSREAFF
-	-	TRBV6-6	CASLRGSGNTIYF
-	few	TRBV18	CASSPKQGDTEAFF
TRBD1	-	TRBV6-4	CASSVPGQASSGNTIYF
-	-	TRBV3-1/TRBV3-2	CASSHRDNQETQYF
-	once	TRBV6-5	CASRPTSTDTQYF
TRBD1	-	TRBV19	CASSPDPGQFNYHSNQPQHF
TRBD2	-	TRBV30	CAWLGLAGQTNTGELFF
-	-	TRBV28	CASSSRDKNYGYTF
-	-	TRBV28	CASSSQGPNSPLHF
-	-	TRBV4-2	CASSQGGQGGTDTQYF
TRBD2	-	TRBV6-2/TRBV6-3	CASSLAGVPYEQYF
TRBD1	-	TRBV19	CASTRTGGNEQFF
-	few	TRBV5-6	CASSSAAHGGYTF
TRBD1	-	TRBV5-1	CASSPGDRQGRRGYTF
-	-	TRBV28	CASGQTGLGDTQYF
-	-	TRBV10-3	CAIALPLYGYTF
-	-	TRBV30	CAWSRGRRDGEQYF
TRBD2	-	TRBV29-1	CSAARTSGRTDTQYF
-	-	TRBV14	CASSQEARGRAQYF
-	once	TRBV10-3	CAISILDEQFF